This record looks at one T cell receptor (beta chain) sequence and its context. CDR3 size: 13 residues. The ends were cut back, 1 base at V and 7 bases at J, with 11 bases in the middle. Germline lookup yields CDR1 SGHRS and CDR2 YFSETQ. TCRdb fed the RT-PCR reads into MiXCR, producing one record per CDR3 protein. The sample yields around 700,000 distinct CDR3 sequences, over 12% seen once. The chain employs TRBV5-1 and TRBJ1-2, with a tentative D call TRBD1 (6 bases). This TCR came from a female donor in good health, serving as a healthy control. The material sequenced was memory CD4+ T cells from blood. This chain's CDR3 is CASSLSPGAGYTF. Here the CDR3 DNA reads TGCGCCAGCAGCTTGTCTCCAGGGGCTGGCTACACCTTC.